This entry features one TCR beta chain sequence. Preparation of the TCRbeta library was carried out with unique molecular identifiers. One entry per CDR3 protein, called by TCRdb with MiXCR from the PCR reads. The sample yields nearly 400,000 distinct CDR3 sequences, roughly 21% seen once. This record belongs to a study of T-cell reconstitution after alpha-beta-depleted transplantation in children. Per the germline V gene, CDR1 is MNHNS and CDR2 is SASEGT. The CDR3 length is 19 residues. Between the trimmed V and J ends, which lost 6 bases and 2 bases, there was a span of 29 bases. This receptor was taken from a human donor who donated a stem cell graft to a child with acute myeloid leukemia. The chain links TRBV6-1 to TRBJ2-7; possibly TRBD1 for D (5 bases). The sequenced sample was PBMCs from the stem cell graft donor, obtained from the stem cell graft. The CDR3 coding sequence is TGTGCCAGCAGGTCACCCCGAAGAGATGCAGGGTACCGAACCTACGAGCAGTACTTC. It is translated as CASRSPRRDAGYRTYEQYF.